The 21 T cell receptor beta chains given below trace back to one sample, sequenced in a study of human T cells and chemical hapten exposure. The time point is: patch test 1, 2 weeks after DPC sensitization. The sample's treatment: therapeutic diphenylcyclopropenone sensitization with weekly scalp DPC. TCRdb fed the RACE reads into MiXCR, producing one record per CDR3 protein. The repertoire holds nearly 350,000 distinct CDR3 sequences, with approximately 6.3% as singletons. Sequenced material: whole blood, taken in connection with sensitization to the hapten diphenylcyclopropenone (DPC). These TCRs come from a woman under 30 with alopecia areata. Some clones in this sample may be carry-over from other donors' samples.

J is TRBJ2-7 and V is TRBV6-5, with TRBD2 as a possible D gene (7 bases). There are 15 residues in the CDR3. Trimming pared 6 bases from V and 0 bases from J, leaving 15 bases between. Germline loops: CDR1 MNHEY, CDR2 SVGAGI. The CDR3 here is CASSRGAYISYEQYF. The DNA for the CDR3 is TGTGCCAGCAGCCGGGGGGCCTACATCTCCTACGAGCAGTACTTC.

The chain combines TRBV4-3 with TRBJ2-1, with D maybe TRBD1 (5 bases). CDR1 is LGHNA and CDR2 is YSLEER in the germline V gene. CDR3 length equals 14 residues. V was shortened by 1 base and J by 8 bases, with 12 bases between the two germline ends. In DNA, the CDR3 is TGCGCCAGCAGCCAAGTTGTGGGGCTAGATGAGCAGTTCTTC. It is translated as CASSQVVGLDEQFF.

This clonotype was seen a few times. The chain is built from TRBV5-1 and TRBJ1-2; 7 nucleotides match TRBD1. Germline V gene data show CDR1 as SGHRS and CDR2 as YFSETQ. J was trimmed by 1 base and V by 4 bases; bases with no gene match: 4. This CDR3 spans 14 amino acids. The CDR3, as DNA: TGCGCCAGCAGCCCGGGACAGCTTAACTATGGCTACACCTTC. Protein product: CASSPGQLNYGYTF.

This clonotype was counted ten times or more. The CDR3 bases are TGTGCCAGCAGTCGCGGCGTTAGAGCCAAAAACATTCAGTACTTC. This translates into CASSRGVRAKNIQYF. The V gene is TRBV6-2 or TRBV6-3, the J gene TRBJ2-4; D is ambiguous. Germline values: CDR1 MNHEY, CDR2 SVGEGT. Trimming shortened V by 5 bases and J by 0 bases, and 11 bases separated the two germline ends. CDR3 size: 15 residues.

The chain uses TRBV6-2 or TRBV6-3 and TRBJ1-2; D not certain. This CDR3 contains 13 residues. The germline CDR1 and CDR2 sequences are MNHEY and SVGEGT. V lost 6 bases to trimming and J lost 4 bases, with 12 bases between them. The CDR3 DNA reads TGTGCCAGCAGCAGCTCGCCAGGCTATGGCTACACCTTC. It is translated as CASSSSPGYGYTF.

The J gene is TRBJ2-7, the V gene TRBV28, with 8 nucleotides matching TRBD2. V gave up 1 base and J gave up 2 bases; unmatched junction bases: 13. Germline CDR1 reads MDHEN; CDR2 reads SYDVKM. This CDR3 is built from 18 residues. In nucleotides, the CDR3 is TGTGCCAGCAGTTTATCGTCCATAGCGGGGCTAGAAACCTACGAGCAGTACTTC. Encoded protein: CASSLSSIAGLETYEQYF.

The chain links TRBV6-5 to TRBJ2-1; a possible D gene is TRBD2 (5 bases). Germline V gives CDR1 MNHEY, CDR2 SVGAGI. The CDR3 is 16 residues long. V was shortened by 6 bases and J by 0 bases, with 15 bases between the two germline ends. The CDR3 DNA is TGTGCCAGCAGCCCTGGACGGGAAAGCTCCTACAATGAGCAGTTCTTC. It is translated as CASSPGRESSYNEQFF.

This clonotype has more than one count but fewer than ten. This chain links TRBV2 with TRBJ2-7; D unclear. This CDR3 comprises 11 residues. Germline assignment: CDR1 SNHLY and CDR2 FYNNEI. Trimming removed 8 bases from V and 6 bases from J, with 11 bases in between. The CDR3 here is CASVTRGEQYF. The CDR3, as DNA: TGTGCCAGCGTGACGCGAGGCGAGCAGTACTTC.

Ten or more counts support this clonotype. The chain recombines TRBV7-2 with TRBJ2-7, with D perhaps TRBD2 (6 bases). V shed 1 base and J shed 3 bases, with 13 bases lying between them. CDR3 length: 15 amino acids. In germline, CDR1 is SGHTA, CDR2 FQGNSA. As DNA, the CDR3 is TGTGCCAGCAGCTTAGTCGGGCTAGCGATCTACGAGCAGTACTTC. This codes for CASSLVGLAIYEQYF.

This clonotype was picked up many times. The CDR3 sequence: CATSRAGTGVSGNTIYF. The CDR3 DNA is TGTGCCACCAGCCGGGCGGGGACAGGGGTCTCTGGAAACACCATATATTTT. This chain connects TRBV15 to TRBJ1-3; 10 nucleotides agree with TRBD1. The CDR3 has 17 residues. V gave up 5 bases and J gave up 0 bases; unmatched junction bases: 7. CDR1 is LNHNV and CDR2 is YYDKDF in the germline V gene (reference sequence).

This clonotype was detected many times. The V gene is TRBV7-3, the J gene TRBJ2-7; the D is unclear. The germline CDR1 and CDR2 sequences are SGHTA and FQGTGA. This CDR3 has 13 amino acids. V was cut by 3 bases and J by 5 bases, with 11 bases left in between. CDR3 region: CASSFGWSHEQYF. The CDR3 nucleotides are TGTGCCAGCAGCTTCGGGTGGTCCCACGAGCAGTACTTC.

The V gene is TRBV11-2, the J gene TRBJ2-3; 11 positions match TRBD2. Germline-derived CDR1 and CDR2 are SGHAT and FQNNGV. The V and J ends lost 5 bases and 2 bases, in that order; junction bases with no gene match: 6. CDR3 length equals 16 residues. CDR3 DNA sequence: TGTGCCAGCAGCACTAGACTAGCGGGGCTCACAGATACGCAGTATTTT. It is translated as CASSTRLAGLTDTQYF.

The chain has TRBV6-1 and TRBJ2-2; D gene ambiguous. With 9 bases removed from V and 0 bases from J, the gap between germline ends came to 8 bases. This CDR3 region has 13 residues. Germline V gives CDR1 MNHNS, CDR2 SASEGT. The CDR3 DNA reads as TGTGCCAGTGAAGGTCCGAACACCGGGGAGCTGTTTTTT. Amino acids: CASEGPNTGELFF.

This clonotype showed up many times. The CDR3 protein is CASSLFSGSYNEQFF. The CDR3 bases are TGTGCCAGCAGTTTATTCTCGGGCTCCTACAATGAGCAGTTCTTC. The rearrangement uses TRBV12-3 or TRBV12-4 and TRBJ2-1, with D unclear. Trimming stripped 2 bases from V and 0 bases from J, with 8 bases between. The CDR3 is 15 residues long.

This clonotype has a count of ten or more. The chain recombines TRBV28 with TRBJ2-7; TRBD1 matches at 7 bases. This CDR3 has 13 residues. V shed 8 bases and J 2 bases; nucleotides not matched to a gene: 6. Germline assignment: CDR1 MDHEN and CDR2 SYDVKM. DNA of the CDR3: TGTGCCAGCTATGGACAGGCTACCTACGAGCAGTACTTC. Its translation is CASYGQATYEQYF.

This clonotype was detected only a few times. The V call is TRBV14, the J call TRBJ1-1; unclear D gene. The CDR3 spans 15 residues. V was cut by 0 bases and J by 0 bases, with 8 bases left in between. Germline lookup yields CDR1 SGHDN and CDR2 FVKESK. CDR3 amino acids: CASSQEEVMNTEAFF. The CDR3, as DNA: TGTGCCAGCAGCCAAGAAGAAGTTATGAACACTGAAGCTTTCTTT.

In this sample, this clonotype turned up many times. The J gene is TRBJ2-3, the V gene TRBV3-1, with D perhaps TRBD2 (6 bases). V lost 2 bases to trimming and J lost 2 bases, with 14 bases between them. The CDR3 loop spans 16 amino acids. From germline, CDR1 is LGHDT and CDR2 YNNKEL (reference sequence). CDR3 bases: TGTGCCAGCAGCCAATTGAGACTAGAGAACACAGATACGCAGTATTTT. Residues: CASSQLRLENTDTQYF.

This clonotype was seen a handful of times. V usage is TRBV9 and J usage is TRBJ1-6; D unclear. V lost 2 bases and J lost 8, with 14 bases in between. This CDR3 has 15 residues. Germline V gene sequence: CDR1 SGDLS, CDR2 YYNGEE. The CDR3 here is CASSVRSTSDSPLHF. The CDR3 DNA follows: TGTGCCAGCAGCGTGAGATCCACCTCAGATTCACCCCTCCACTTT. The complete variable domain, with remaining parts taken from reference TRBV9 and TRBJ1-6, reads DSGVTQTPKHLITATGQRVTLRCSPRSGDLSVYWYQQSLDQGLQFLIQYYNGEERAKGNILERFSAQQFPDLHSELNLSSLELGDSALYFCASSVRSTSDSPLHFGNGTRLTVT.

In its sample, this clonotype was seen many times. The chain links TRBV29-1 to TRBJ2-6; D unresolved. Trimming left V 6 bases short and J 6 bases short, with 12 bases between. Germline lookup yields CDR1 SQVTM and CDR2 ANQGSEA. The CDR3 runs to 13 residues. The CDR3 nucleotides read TGCAGCGTCCTGACTTTGTTGGCCAACGTCCTGACTTTC. It codes for CSVLTLLANVLTF.

This clonotype was observed a few times. This chain joins TRBV20-1 and TRBJ1-2, with D unresolved. The germline gives CDR1 DFQATT, CDR2 SNEGSKA (reference sequence). There are 15 residues in the CDR3. Between the trimmed V and J ends, which lost 3 bases and 1 base, there was a span of 15 bases. The CDR3 protein is CSASLTTTLNYGYTF. The CDR3, as DNA: TGCAGTGCTAGCCTAACAACTACCCTTAACTATGGCTACACCTTC.

There are many counts of this clonotype. In DNA, the CDR3 is TGTGCCAGCAGCCAAGCTCAGGGAGGGTATGGCTACACCTTC. Encoded protein: CASSQAQGGYGYTF. The V call is TRBV3-1, the J call TRBJ1-2; D perhaps matches TRBD1 (5 bases). The length of the CDR3 is 14 residues. V was shortened by 1 base and J by 5 bases, with 11 bases between the two germline ends. Germline values: CDR1 LGHDT, CDR2 YNNKEL (reference sequence).